This entry concerns a single T cell receptor (beta chain). The antigen is undetermined. The PCR used 60 Vbeta and 13 Jbeta primers. Profiling relied on immunoSEQ multiplex PCR, and the TCRdb table lists in-frame clones only, not all of them. The sample has over 200,000 clones, roughly 91% seen once. The record originates from a study of cytomegalovirus exposure and HLA in healthy donors. Healthy bone marrow donors made up the cohort. The study's findings and limits: Later analysis showed most CMV-associated TCR beta chains appearing HLA-restricted. The study flagged around 160 TCR beta chains as cytomegalovirus-associated.

Trimming took off 9 bases at V and 2 bases at J, with 21 bases between the two ends. Germline loops: CDR1 SGHVS, CDR2 FQNEAQ. This CDR3 comprises 16 residues. V is TRBV7-8 and J is TRBJ2-3; perhaps TRBD1 as D (6 bases). The clonotype was recovered from a young woman in good health and CMV-seronegative. The sequencing input was PBMCs. As DNA, the CDR3 is TGTGCCAGTTTCACCCCGGGCAGGGGACCCACAGATACGCAGTATTTT. Translated: CASFTPGRGPTDTQYF.